Shown below are 21 T cell receptor beta chains from a single sample sequenced in a study of cytomegalovirus exposure and HLA in healthy donors. 60 Vbeta and 13 Jbeta primers were used in PCR. TCRdb's table, derived via immunoSEQ multiplex PCR, lists solely in-frame clones and lacks some. The sample has about 210,000 clones, around 88% seen once. The sequenced sample consisted of PBMCs. The receptors were gathered from a woman in her 30s in good health and CMV-seronegative.

V is TRBV7-9 and J is TRBJ2-3; 10 bases align to TRBD2. V shed 1 base and J 4 bases; nucleotides not matched to a gene: 2. The CDR3 spans 15 residues. The germline V gene encodes CDR1 SEHNR and CDR2 FQNEAQ (reference sequence). The CDR3 loop is CASSLGGLASDTQYF. The CDR3 coding sequence is TGTGCCAGCAGCTTAGGGGGACTAGCGTCAGATACGCAGTATTTT.

This sequence joins TRBV6-4 and TRBJ1-1; 7 bases line up with TRBD1. The CDR3 is made up of 14 amino acids. The germline V gene encodes CDR1 MRHNA and CDR2 SNTAGT. Trimming cost V 6 bases and J 6 bases; bases outside gene matches: 10. The CDR3 spells CASRHRGEGPEAFF. The CDR3 nucleotides read TGTGCCAGCAGGCACAGGGGCGAGGGACCTGAAGCTTTCTTT.

This chain joins TRBV4-2 and TRBJ2-2; possibly TRBD2 for D (6 bases). Germline V gene data show CDR1 as LGHNA and CDR2 as YNFKEQ. Trimming left V 1 base short and J 7 bases short, with 10 bases between. CDR3 length: 14 amino acids. The CDR3 here is CASSQAAGFGELFF. CDR3 bases: TGTGCCAGCAGCCAAGCTGCGGGATTCGGGGAGCTGTTTTTT.

The chain combines TRBV11-2 with TRBJ2-5; D ambiguous. Germline V gene lookup returns CDR1 SGHAT and CDR2 FQNNGV. The CDR3 has 14 residues. Trimming removed 5 bases from V and 0 bases from J, with 10 bases in between. The chain's CDR3 is CASSPLTYQETQYF. The DNA for the CDR3 is TGTGCCAGCAGCCCCTTGACATACCAAGAGACCCAGTACTTC.

The rearrangement uses TRBV5-1 and TRBJ2-7, with TRBD2 matching over 13 bases. V shed 4 bases and J 9 bases; nucleotides not matched to a gene: 13. Germline loops: CDR1 SGHRS, CDR2 YFSETQ. This CDR3 region has 16 residues. The CDR3 protein is CASSIGLAGAKAGQYF. CDR3 bases: TGCGCCAGCAGCATCGGACTAGCGGGGGCCAAAGCTGGGCAGTACTTC.

This clone was seen a single time. V and J are TRBV6-1 and TRBJ1-2; D is unresolved. The CDR3 is 13 amino acids. V was cut by 5 bases and J by 2 bases, with 9 bases left in between. Germline-derived CDR1 and CDR2 are MNHNS and SASEGT. The CDR3 loop reads CASSNTVNYGYTF. The CDR3 bases are TGTGCCAGCAGTAATACGGTCAACTATGGCTACACCTTC.

V is TRBV10-3 and J is TRBJ2-1, with 7 bases lining up with TRBD2. Trimming removed 2 bases from V and 2 bases from J; junction bases left unmatched: 3. The CDR3 covers 15 residues. CDR1 ENHRY and CDR2 SYGVKD come from the germline V gene. This chain's CDR3 is CAISEAGDTYNEQFF. In DNA form, the CDR3 reads TGTGCCATCAGTGAGGCGGGAGATACCTACAATGAGCAGTTCTTC.

V is TRBV19 and J is TRBJ2-3; D is perhaps TRBD2 (6 bases). This CDR3 contains 13 residues. CDR1 is LNHDA and CDR2 is SQIVND in the germline V gene (reference sequence). The V end lost 8 bases, the J end lost 1 base, and 10 bases lay between the germline ends. Here the CDR3 DNA reads TGTGCCAGTGAAAGGAGGGGCACAGATACGCAGTATTTT. Its translation is CASERRGTDTQYF.

The V call is TRBV27, the J call TRBJ1-1; 7 bases align to TRBD1. The CDR3 runs to 13 residues. Germline CDR1 is MNHEY and CDR2 is SMNVEV (reference sequence). Unmatched junction bases numbered 1, after V lost 5 bases and J lost 1 base. The CDR3 DNA sequence: TGTGCCAGCAGTCGGACAGGGAACACTGAAGCTTTCTTT. Translating gives CASSRTGNTEAFF.

The rearrangement uses TRBV5-1 and TRBJ1-3, with D tentatively TRBD1 (5 bases). CDR1 and CDR2 from the germline V gene are SGHRS and YFSETQ. V was trimmed by 0 bases and J by 0 bases, leaving 19 bases between them. The CDR3 is 19 residues long. CDR3 nucleotide sequence: TGCGCCAGCAGCTTGGTATCACAGGTGACCATCGACTCTGGAAACACCATATATTTT. It is translated as CASSLVSQVTIDSGNTIYF. The whole variable domain, remainder taken from reference TRBV5-1 and TRBJ1-3, is KAGVTQTPRYLIKTRGQQVTLSCSPISGHRSVSWYQQTPGQGLQFLFEYFSETQRNKGNFPGRFSGRQFSNSRSEMNVSTLELGDSALYLCASSLVSQVTIDSGNTIYFGEGSWLTVV.

This clone has a handful of counts. The V gene is TRBV6-4, the J gene TRBJ2-1; unclear D gene. The V and J ends lost 4 bases and 9 bases respectively, with 16 bases between them. In germline, CDR1 is MRHNA, CDR2 SNTAGT. The CDR3 consists of 14 residues. For the CDR3, the DNA is TGTGCCAGCAGTGCCGACGGAGCGTCGGGTGAGCAGTTCTTC. It translates to CASSADGASGEQFF.

The CDR3 nucleotides are TGCGCCAGCAGAGGGACAGGGAGTTCCTACGAGCAGTACTTC. As protein: CASRGTGSSYEQYF. V and J are TRBV5-1 and TRBJ2-7, with 9 bases that match TRBD1. V shed 5 bases and J 1 base; nucleotides not matched to a gene: 4. This CDR3 is 14 amino acids long. Germline lookup yields CDR1 SGHRS and CDR2 YFSETQ.

This clone was detected a few times. The V and J genes are TRBV7-8 and TRBJ2-1, with 7 bases that match TRBD1. This CDR3 is 15 amino acids long. The germline CDR1 and CDR2 sequences are SGHVS and FQNEAQ. V was clipped by 1 base and J by 4 bases; unmatched bases: 4. The CDR3 nucleotides read TGTGCCAGCAGCTTAGAGGGGGCAGGGTACAATGAGCAGTTCTTC. The encoded protein is CASSLEGAGYNEQFF.

The chain carries TRBV6-5 and TRBJ2-7, with TRBD2 matching 8 bases. The CDR3 covers 15 residues. Germline V gene data show CDR1 as MNHEY and CDR2 as SVGAGI. The V segment lost 5 bases and the J segment 1 base; nucleotides outside the gene matches: 7. In DNA form, the CDR3 reads TGTGCCAGCAGTGGGGCGAGCGGGAGATCCTACGAGCAGTACTTC. This gives the protein CASSGASGRSYEQYF.

The CDR3, as DNA: TGTGCCAGCAGTCCGCCGGGGGTGTGGAATCAGCCCCAGCATTTT. Amino acid sequence: CASSPPGVWNQPQHF. V and J are TRBV28 and TRBJ1-5; possibly TRBD1 for D (5 bases). Germline-derived CDR1 and CDR2 are MDHEN and SYDVKM. V was shortened by 5 bases and J by 4 bases, with 15 bases between the two germline ends. The CDR3 has 15 residues.

J is TRBJ2-2 and V is TRBV7-3; D may be TRBD2 (6 bases). V was cut by 5 bases and J by 1 base, with 14 bases left in between. The germline CDR1 and CDR2 sequences are SGHTA and FQGTGA. The CDR3 has 16 amino acids. CDR3 DNA sequence: TGTGCCAGCAGCCCGGGCCCCGGGGGGAACACCGGGGAGCTGTTTTTT. Translated, it gives CASSPGPGGNTGELFF. The entire variable domain, with the rest obtained from reference TRBV7-3 and TRBJ2-2, is as follows: GAGVSQTPSNKVTEKGKYVELRCDPISGHTALYWYRQSLGQGPEFLIYFQGTGAADDSGLPNDRFFAVRPEGSVSTLKIQRTERGDSAVYLCASSPGPGGNTGELFFGEGSRLTVL.

The CDR3 sequence is CASSLNRALYGYTF. The CDR3 DNA reads TGCGCCAGCAGCTTGAACAGGGCCCTCTATGGCTACACCTTC. The chain recombines TRBV5-1 with TRBJ1-2; a weak D match, TRBD1 (6 bases). Trimming removed 1 base at V and 4 bases at J, with 11 bases between. The CDR3 covers 14 residues. CDR1 is SGHRS, CDR2 YFSETQ, per germline.

The chain joins TRBV18 to TRBJ2-7; the D gene is possibly TRBD1 (6 bases). The CDR3 spans 15 residues. CDR1 is KGHSH and CDR2 is LQKENI in the germline V gene. V was clipped by 2 bases and J by 1 base, with 12 bases between them. In DNA, the CDR3 is TGTGCCAGCTCACCAAGGGGACATTCTTCCTACGAGCAGTACTTC. Residues: CASSPRGHSSYEQYF. Full variable domain (rest looked up from reference TRBV18 and TRBJ2-7): NAGVMQNPRHLVRRRGQEARLRCSPMKGHSHVYWYRQLPEEGLKFMVYLQKENIIDESGMPKERFSAEFPKEGPSILRIQQVVRGDSAAYFCASSPRGHSSYEQYFGPGTRLTVT.

The CDR3 is CASNPHRYQETQYF. CDR3 nucleotides: TGTGCCAGCAATCCCCACAGGTACCAAGAGACCCAGTACTTC. V usage is TRBV28 and J usage is TRBJ2-5, with a tentative D call TRBD1 (5 bases). Per germline, CDR1 MDHEN and CDR2 SYDVKM. CDR3 length equals 14 residues. The V gene lost 7 bases and the J gene lost 0 bases, with 12 bases spanning the gap.

The chain couples TRBV6-1 to TRBJ2-1, with TRBD2 matching 7 bases. Germline V gene data show CDR1 as MNHNS and CDR2 as SASEGT. This CDR3 has 16 residues. Trimming removed 4 bases from V and 0 bases from J; junction bases left unmatched: 6. The CDR3 region has the DNA TGTGCCAGCAGTGGAGACGGGAGGAGCTCCTACAATGAGCAGTTCTTC. Amino acid sequence: CASSGDGRSSYNEQFF.

This clone was observed once. J is TRBJ2-1 and V is TRBV29-1; 7 bases fit TRBD2. Germline lookup yields CDR1 SQVTM and CDR2 ANQGSEA. This CDR3 has 14 amino acids. The J segment lost 8 bases and the V segment lost 0 bases, leaving 7 bases of the junction unmatched. The CDR3 loop reads CSVEDRGGVDEQFF. DNA for the CDR3: TGCAGCGTTGAAGACCGCGGGGGTGTCGATGAGCAGTTCTTC.